This T cell receptor beta chain comes out of a study of T cell changes during pregnancy in multiple sclerosis. The repertoire was sequenced with immunoSEQ multiplex PCR; TCRdb's copy has only in-frame clones and lacks some. The top ten clones hold over 1.1% of a sample with roughly 80,000 clones, just over 90% of them seen once. Trimming left V 7 bases short and J 2 bases short, with 17 bases between. This CDR3 spans 14 amino acids. The V gene's germline CDR1 is SQVTM and CDR2 ANQGSEA. The chain recombines TRBV29-1 with TRBJ1-2; D possibly corresponds to TRBD1 (5 bases). The TCR was taken from a female donor with multiple sclerosis, enrolled in a pregnancy study. This specimen consisted of peripheral blood, obtained before pregnancy. The CDR3 reads CSAEAATENYGYTF. As DNA, the CDR3 is TGCAGCGCCGAGGCCGCGACAGAAAACTATGGCTACACCTTC.